This entry lists 15 T cell receptor beta chains sequenced from one sample in a study of OX40 agonist ivuxolimab in advanced cancers. The method was immunoSEQ multiplex PCR; TCRdb's version includes in-frame clones alone and lacks a portion of them. Of approximately 66,000 clones listed, about 91% are singletons. This sample comprised CD4+ or CD8+ T cells sorted from blood, obtained in a trial of the OX40 agonist ivuxolimab. The source is an adult with an advanced solid tumor such as melanoma, head and neck, liver or kidney cancer.

The genes are TRBV7-8 and TRBJ1-3, with TRBD1 as a possible D gene (5 bases). This CDR3 has 14 amino acids. The germline V gene has CDR1 SGHVS and CDR2 FQNEAQ. The V end lost 1 base, the J end lost 2 bases, and 6 bases lay between the germline ends. In nucleotides, the CDR3 is TGTGCCAGCAGCTTAGGACAGACTGGAAACACCATATATTTT. Its protein product is CASSLGQTGNTIYF.

The J gene is TRBJ1-5, the V gene TRBV7-3, with D hard to call. In germline, CDR1 is SGHTA, CDR2 FQGTGA. CDR3 length: 14 residues. With 3 bases removed from V and 3 bases from J, the gap between germline ends came to 9 bases. This CDR3 reads CASSFGRHNQPQHF. The DNA for the CDR3 is TGTGCCAGCAGCTTTGGCAGACACAATCAGCCCCAGCATTTT.

The V call is TRBV18, the J call TRBJ1-1; D is uncertain. Germline-derived CDR1 and CDR2 are KGHSH and LQKENI. V was pared by 3 bases and J by 0 bases, with 8 bases between. CDR3 length: 14 residues. The CDR3 DNA reads as TGTGCCAGCTCACCGACCGGTCTGAACACTGAAGCTTTCTTT. The encoded protein is CASSPTGLNTEAFF.

The chain couples TRBV6-4 to TRBJ1-5; D unresolved. V was shortened by 10 bases and J by 9 bases, with 7 bases between the two germline ends. There are 9 residues in the CDR3. Germline CDR1 MRHNA, CDR2 SNTAGT. For the CDR3, the DNA is TGTGCCAAAAAGTGGCCCCAGCATTTT. Translated, it gives CAKKWPQHF.

This chain uses TRBV30 with TRBJ1-5; tentative D call: TRBD1 (6 bases). V was shortened by 5 bases and J by 4 bases, with 15 bases between the two germline ends. In germline, CDR1 is GTSNPN, CDR2 SVGIG (reference sequence). This CDR3 is built from 14 residues. CDR3 sequence: CAWGRGTLNQPQHF. CDR3 in DNA: TGTGCCTGGGGGAGGGGGACATTGAATCAGCCCCAGCATTTT.

The chain joins TRBV6-7 to TRBJ1-1; a weak D match, TRBD1 (6 bases). TRBV6-7 is an ORF; its function is uncertain. The CDR3 consists of 14 residues. V was pared by 4 bases and J by 4 bases, with 13 bases between. The CDR3 DNA follows: TGTGCCAGCAGTTGGGGGGGCTTGGGCACTGAAGCTTTCTTT. It yields the protein CASSWGGLGTEAFF.

This clone is a singleton in its sample. This rearrangement joins TRBV7-2 to TRBJ2-5; 8 bases map to TRBD2. The CDR3 contains 13 residues. V shed 4 bases, J shed 7 bases, and the junction held 5 bases outside the gene matches. Germline V gives CDR1 SGHTA, CDR2 FQGNSA. DNA of the CDR3: TGTGCCAGCAGCTCGGGACTAGTCGGGACCCAGTACTTC. Its translation is CASSSGLVGTQYF. Full variable domain (rest looked up from reference TRBV7-2 and TRBJ2-5): GAGVSQSPSNKVTEKGKDVELRCDPISGHTALYWYRQSLGQGLEFLIYFQGNSAPDKSGLPSDRFSAERTGGSVSTLTIQRTQQEDSAVYLCASSSGLVGTQYFGPGTRLLVL.

The chain combines TRBV7-9 with TRBJ1-2; D may be TRBD1 (6 bases). Trimming took 5 bases from V and 8 from J, leaving 15 bases between them. CDR3 size: 13 residues. Germline V gene sequence: CDR1 SEHNR, CDR2 FQNEAQ (reference sequence). The CDR3 sequence: CASSLSDSSGYTF. CDR3 in DNA: TGTGCCAGCAGCCTCTCGGACAGCAGCGGCTACACCTTC.

V gene TRBV7-3 combines with J gene TRBJ2-7, with D perhaps TRBD2 (6 bases). Germline values: CDR1 SGHTA, CDR2 FQGTGA. Trimming removed 5 bases at V and 7 bases at J, with 12 bases between. CDR3 size: 12 residues. CDR3 in amino acids: CASSPSGSEQYF. The CDR3 nucleotides read TGTGCCAGCAGCCCCTCCGGGAGTGAGCAGTACTTC.

The chain joins TRBV6-1 to TRBJ2-3; no definite D call. V lost 7 bases, J lost 0 bases, and 14 bases lay in between. CDR3 size: 15 residues. Germline-derived CDR1 and CDR2 are MNHNS and SASEGT. This CDR3 is CASTPGFSSTDTQYF. CDR3 nucleotide sequence: TGTGCCAGCACCCCAGGCTTCTCTAGCACAGATACGCAGTATTTT.

CDR3 region: CASSLVAGSQETQYF. The CDR3 DNA reads as TGTGCCAGCAGCTTAGTAGCAGGCTCCCAAGAGACCCAGTACTTC. This chain connects TRBV7-9 to TRBJ2-5; D is uncertain. The CDR3 sequence is 15 residues long. V lost 1 base, J lost 1 base, and 10 bases lay in between. The V gene's germline CDR1 is SEHNR and CDR2 FQNEAQ (reference sequence).

This chain uses TRBV18 with TRBJ1-5; D is ambiguous. The CDR3 spans 16 residues. Looked up from germline, CDR1 is KGHSH and CDR2 is LQKENI. V lost 3 bases and J 2 bases, leaving 14 bases between the germline ends. The CDR3 DNA sequence: TGTGCCAGCTCACCCGTCAGCGGGATCGGCAATCAGCCCCAGCATTTT. As protein: CASSPVSGIGNQPQHF.

The rearrangement links TRBV19 to TRBJ1-2, with unresolved D. The CDR3 consists of 14 residues. The ends were cut back, 4 bases at V and 3 bases at J, with 12 bases in the middle. CDR1 and CDR2 from the germline V gene are LNHDA and SQIVND (reference sequence). The CDR3 DNA sequence: TGTGCCAGTAGTAGGAGTCGGCTCGACTATGGCTACACCTTC. Protein sequence: CASSRSRLDYGYTF.

There are a few counts of this clone. The chain combines TRBV19 with TRBJ1-5; D is unclear. V shed 7 bases and J shed 2 bases, with 9 bases lying between them. CDR3 length: 13 residues. The V gene's germline CDR1 is LNHDA and CDR2 SQIVND (reference sequence). The CDR3 here is CASKLEGNQPQHF. In nucleotides, the CDR3 is TGTGCCAGTAAACTCGAGGGCAATCAGCCCCAGCATTTT.

The genes are TRBV18 and TRBJ1-3; D is undetermined. The CDR3 has 16 residues. The V end was cut by 5 bases, the J end by 0 bases, with 14 bases between. Germline lookup yields CDR1 KGHSH and CDR2 LQKENI. The CDR3 loop is CASSANPAGSGNTIYF. The CDR3 region has the DNA TGTGCCAGCTCAGCGAACCCCGCAGGCTCTGGAAACACCATATATTTT. Full variable domain (rest looked up from reference TRBV18 and TRBJ1-3): NAGVMQNPRHLVRRRGQEARLRCSPMKGHSHVYWYRQLPEEGLKFMVYLQKENIIDESGMPKERFSAEFPKEGPSILRIQQVVRGDSAAYFCASSANPAGSGNTIYFGEGSWLTVV.